This T cell receptor (beta chain) came from a study of blood T cells in healthy people across ages. Alongside a J-beta primer mix, a sample-barcoded 5' primer served in a second PCR lasting roughly 7 to 11 cycles. TCRdb re-analysed the 5' RACE reads in MiXCR, keeping a single row per CDR3 protein. Of a few hundred thousand distinct CDR3 sequences in the sample, roughly 26% are singletons; the top ten hold approximately 29%. The junction had 4 bases not matched to a gene; V was cut back by 2 bases and J by 4 bases. Germline-derived CDR1 and CDR2 are LNHNV and YYDKDF (reference sequence). The CDR3 is made up of 15 amino acids.

The TCR comes from a woman aged 70-85 years in good health. This sequence joins TRBV15 and TRBJ2-1; 8 bases are a match to TRBD2. The sequencing sample was made of blood. CDR3 sequence: CATSRSGTRYNEQFF. The CDR3 DNA reads as TGTGCCACCAGCAGATCCGGGACTAGATACAATGAGCAGTTCTTC.